Listed here are 20 T cell receptor beta chains from one sample, sequenced in a study of cytomegalovirus exposure and HLA in healthy donors. Using immunoSEQ multiplex PCR, the repertoire was profiled, and TCRdb retains in-frame clones only, with some absent. Of under 100,000 clones in the sample, 85% to 95% were seen once. Specimen: PBMCs. The receptors shown here come from a woman aged 18-35 years in good health and CMV-seronegative.

The CDR3 loop is CASSSSPNRVGTGELFF. CDR3 nucleotide sequence: TGTGCCAGCAGCTCTTCGCCTAACAGGGTGGGCACCGGGGAGCTGTTTTTT. The J gene is TRBJ2-2, the V gene TRBV7-9, with TRBD1 as a possible D gene (6 bases). Per germline, CDR1 SEHNR and CDR2 FQNEAQ (reference sequence). Trimming took off 4 bases at V and 4 bases at J, with 19 bases between the two ends. CDR3 length: 17 residues.

This chain uses TRBV27 with TRBJ2-7; a weak D match, TRBD2 (6 bases). The CDR3 is 11 residues long. The V and J ends lost 7 bases and 6 bases respectively, with 10 bases between them. Germline loops: CDR1 MNHEY, CDR2 SMNVEV (reference sequence). In DNA form, the CDR3 reads TGTGCCAGCAAGAAGGGAGGCGAGCAGTACTTC. Translation gives CASKKGGEQYF.

This chain joins TRBV7-9 and TRBJ2-3, with a tentative D call TRBD2 (5 bases). Germline V gene lookup returns CDR1 SEHNR and CDR2 FQNEAQ (reference sequence). The CDR3 length is 14 residues. Trimming cost V 5 bases and J 5 bases, with 14 bases left between them. As DNA, the CDR3 is TGTGCCAGCAGCCCTCCGGGATACTTAGATACGCAGTATTTT. It encodes CASSPPGYLDTQYF.

The chain couples TRBV7-6 to TRBJ1-4; D may be TRBD1 (5 bases). CDR1 is SGHVS and CDR2 is FNYEAQ in the germline V gene. The germline V and J ends were trimmed by 1 base and 7 bases, with 10 bases remaining between them. This CDR3 has 14 residues. The CDR3 loop is CASSLVQGSEKLFF. In DNA, the CDR3 is TGTGCCAGCAGCTTAGTGCAGGGAAGTGAAAAACTGTTTTTT. The full variable domain, its missing parts supplied by reference TRBV7-6 and TRBJ1-4, is GAGVSQSPRYKVTKRGQDVALRCDPISGHVSLYWYRQALGQGPEFLTYFNYEAQQDKSGLPNDRFSAERPEGSISTLTIQRTEQRDSAMYRCASSLVQGSEKLFFGSGTQLSVL.

This sequence joins TRBV5-1 and TRBJ1-4; TRBD1 agrees at 11 bases. The CDR3 is 14 amino acids. Germline-derived CDR1 and CDR2 are SGHRS and YFSETQ. The trim removed 2 bases at V and 8 bases at J, leaving 2 bases unmatched. CDR3 sequence reads: CASSFGTGGEKLFF. CDR3 nucleotides: TGCGCCAGCAGCTTCGGGACAGGGGGGGAAAAACTGTTTTTT. Full variable domain (outside the CDR3, taken from reference TRBV5-1 and TRBJ1-4): KAGVTQTPRYLIKTRGQQVTLSCSPISGHRSVSWYQQTPGQGLQFLFEYFSETQRNKGNFPGRFSGRQFSNSRSEMNVSTLELGDSALYLCASSFGTGGEKLFFGSGTQLSVL.

The chain joins TRBV6-4 to TRBJ1-2, with TRBD1 as a possible D gene (6 bases). Germline CDR1 reads MRHNA; CDR2 reads SNTAGT. V was cut by 0 bases and J by 5 bases, with 16 bases left in between. There are 16 residues in the CDR3. In DNA, the CDR3 is TGTGCCAGCAGTGACTCCTTTCGGACCACAGGGTATGGCTACACCTTC. Residues: CASSDSFRTTGYGYTF.

The chain has TRBV25-1 and TRBJ2-5; 9 bases map to TRBD1. Trimming cost V 11 bases and J 4 bases; bases outside gene matches: 8. Germline CDR1 reads MGHDK; CDR2 reads SYGVNS. This CDR3 comprises 13 residues. The CDR3 loop is CAAYRDRAETQYF. The CDR3 nucleotides are TGTGCCGCTTACCGGGACAGGGCAGAGACCCAGTACTTC.

This chain uses TRBV28 with TRBJ1-4; D possibly corresponds to TRBD1 (5 bases). V was clipped by 3 bases and J by 3 bases, with 11 bases between them. Germline loops: CDR1 MDHEN, CDR2 SYDVKM. CDR3 length: 15 amino acids. For the CDR3, the DNA is TGTGCCAGCAGTTTGGGGGGTGCAGCTAATGAAAAACTGTTTTTT. Its translation: CASSLGGAANEKLFF.

This clone has a single count. V gene TRBV2 combines with J gene TRBJ1-6; D is undetermined. Trimming pared 3 bases from V and 5 bases from J, leaving 11 bases between. There are 15 residues in the CDR3. Germline CDR1 SNHLY, CDR2 FYNNEI. The CDR3 region is CASSEAYADNSPLHF. The CDR3 region has the DNA TGTGCCAGCAGTGAGGCATACGCTGATAATTCACCCCTCCACTTT.

The chain is built from TRBV4-3 and TRBJ2-1; 16 nucleotides line up with TRBD2. V lost 2 bases and J lost 10; bases outside the gene matches: 2. Germline CDR1 and CDR2: LGHNA and YSLEER. This CDR3 has 15 amino acids. The CDR3 bases are TGCGCCAGCAGCCAACAGGGACTAGCGGGAGGGGAGCAGTTCTTC. Residues: CASSQQGLAGGEQFF.

The V gene is TRBV18, the J gene TRBJ2-7, with D possibly being TRBD2 (5 bases). Germline CDR1 reads KGHSH; CDR2 reads LQKENI. This CDR3 comprises 13 residues. The V gene lost 0 bases and the J gene lost 3 bases, with 6 bases spanning the gap. CDR3 sequence: CASSPPGSYEQYF. The CDR3 bases are TGTGCCAGCTCACCACCAGGGAGCTACGAGCAGTACTTC.

This sequence joins TRBV10-3 and TRBJ2-3; TRBD2 matches at 7 bases. Germline CDR1 is ENHRY and CDR2 is SYGVKD. With 2 bases clipped from V and 0 bases from J, the junction kept 5 bases outside the gene matches. This CDR3 region has 16 residues. CDR3 protein: CAISEGRERSTDTQYF. The CDR3 DNA is TGTGCCATCAGTGAGGGGCGGGAGAGGAGCACAGATACGCAGTATTTT.

The CDR3 here is CASSRQGYSNQPQHF. As DNA, the CDR3 is TGTGCCAGCAGCCGACAGGGGTATAGCAATCAGCCCCAGCATTTT. The V gene is TRBV6-5, the J gene TRBJ1-5, with 8 bases aligning to TRBD1. Germline trimming cut 6 bases from V and 0 bases from J; bases unmatched to any gene: 4. The CDR3 consists of 15 residues. Germline lookup yields CDR1 MNHEY and CDR2 SVGAGI.

This chain joins TRBV7-9 and TRBJ2-7; no definite D call. The CDR3 runs 12 residues. CDR1 and CDR2 from the germline V gene are SEHNR and FQNEAQ (reference sequence). The V end lost 2 bases, the J end lost 8 bases, and 10 bases lay between the germline ends. The CDR3 region is CASSLFITKQYF. DNA of the CDR3: TGTGCCAGCAGCTTATTTATTACAAAGCAGTACTTC.

V and J are TRBV5-4 and TRBJ2-2; the D gene is possibly TRBD1 (6 bases). CDR3 size: 16 residues. V lost 0 bases and J lost 2, with 11 bases in between. The germline CDR1 and CDR2 sequences are SGHNT and YYREEE (reference sequence). In DNA form, the CDR3 reads TGTGCCAGCAGCTTGGCTGGGGGACAAAACACCGGGGAGCTGTTTTTT. Amino acids: CASSLAGGQNTGELFF.

This sequence joins TRBV7-2 and TRBJ2-7, with TRBD1 identical over 9 bases. Germline V gives CDR1 SGHTA, CDR2 FQGNSA. The CDR3 loop spans 14 amino acids. J was trimmed by 9 bases and V by 8 bases; bases with no gene match: 14. In DNA, the CDR3 is TGTGCCAGCGGGAGACCTCCCACAGGGGGCTGGCAGTACTTC. Translation: CASGRPPTGGWQYF. Filled out from reference TRBV7-2 and TRBJ2-7, the complete variable domain reads GAGVSQSPSNKVTEKGKDVELRCDPISGHTALYWYRQSLGQGLEFLIYFQGNSAPDKSGLPSDRFSAERTGGSVSTLTIQRTQQEDSAVYLCASGRPPTGGWQYFGPGTRLTVT.

The chain recombines TRBV7-9 with TRBJ2-3; D gene unclear. CDR3 length equals 14 residues. Germline V gives CDR1 SEHNR, CDR2 FQNEAQ (reference sequence). Between the trimmed V and J ends, which lost 5 bases and 0 bases, there was a span of 9 bases. The CDR3 sequence is CASSDTDSTDTQYF. The DNA of the CDR3 is TGTGCCAGCAGCGACACAGACAGCACAGATACGCAGTATTTT.

The rearrangement links TRBV27 to TRBJ1-1; tentative D call: TRBD1 (5 bases). Germline CDR1 MNHEY, CDR2 SMNVEV (reference sequence). V lost 8 bases and J lost 1, with 23 bases in between. This CDR3 region has 17 residues. CDR3 sequence (DNA): TGTGCCAGCGCCCAACAGGAAGGCATGTTAGCGAACACTGAAGCTTTCTTT. It is translated as CASAQQEGMLANTEAFF.

V and J are TRBV15 and TRBJ1-1, with D uncertain. The CDR3 extends over 15 amino acids. The ends were cut back, 3 bases at V and 1 base at J, with 12 bases in the middle. Germline loops: CDR1 LNHNV, CDR2 YYDKDF (reference sequence). CDR3 coding DNA: TGTGCCACCAGCAGGGCCGGTCGGGGGAACACTGAAGCTTTCTTT. This gives the protein CATSRAGRGNTEAFF.

V is TRBV7-9 and J is TRBJ2-7; 12 bases fit TRBD1. The length of the CDR3 is 15 residues. Looked up from germline, CDR1 is SEHNR and CDR2 is FQNEAQ (reference sequence). The V gene end was trimmed by 7 bases and the J gene end by 7 bases; junction bases not matched to a gene: 11. The CDR3 region is CASNRGDRGPEEQYF. The DNA for the CDR3 is TGTGCCAGCAACCGTGGGGACAGGGGGCCTGAGGAGCAGTACTTC.